This T cell receptor beta chain came from a study of high-grade serous ovarian cancer treatment subgroups. CDR3 length: 15 residues. V was pared by 5 bases and J by 4 bases, with 17 bases between. Germline CDR1 and CDR2: MDHEN and SYDVKM. Sequencing used immunoSEQ multiplex PCR; TCRdb keeps in-frame clones, though not all of them. Of around 5,000 clones detected, approximately 68% appear once; the ten largest clones hold 14%. Tumor tissue was taken before any definitive surgery or chemotherapy was given. Sequenced: tumor tissue. This clonotype originated in a human donor with high-grade serous ovarian cancer. The V gene is TRBV28, the J gene TRBJ1-2, with D perhaps matching TRBD1 (5 bases). The chain's CDR3 is CASSAEGPRSYGYTF. CDR3 DNA: TGTGCCAGCAGTGCAGAGGGGCCCCGGAGCTATGGCTACACCTTC.